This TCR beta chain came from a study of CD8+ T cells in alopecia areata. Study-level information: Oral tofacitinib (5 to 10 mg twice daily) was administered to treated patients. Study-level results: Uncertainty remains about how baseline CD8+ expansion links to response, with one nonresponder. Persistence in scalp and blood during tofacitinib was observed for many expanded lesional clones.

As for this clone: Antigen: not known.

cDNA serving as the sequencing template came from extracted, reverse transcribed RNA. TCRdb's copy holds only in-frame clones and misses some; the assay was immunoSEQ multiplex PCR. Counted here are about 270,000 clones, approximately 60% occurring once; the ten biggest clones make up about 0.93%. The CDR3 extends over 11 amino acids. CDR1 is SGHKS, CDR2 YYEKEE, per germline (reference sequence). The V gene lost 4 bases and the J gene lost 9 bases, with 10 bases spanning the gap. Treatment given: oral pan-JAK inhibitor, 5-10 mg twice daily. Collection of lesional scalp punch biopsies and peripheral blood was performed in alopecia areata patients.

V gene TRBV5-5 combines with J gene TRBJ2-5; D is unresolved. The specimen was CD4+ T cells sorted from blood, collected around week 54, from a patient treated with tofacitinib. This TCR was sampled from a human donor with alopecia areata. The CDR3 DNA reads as TGTGCCAGCAGCCTGGGGATGGCCCAGTACTTC. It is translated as CASSLGMAQYF.